This T cell receptor beta chain emerged from a study of T cells after yellow fever vaccination. Study as a whole: Those fractions that held only low numbers of cells were prepared using the SMART-Seq v4 Ultra Low Input RNA kit. Study findings and constraints: Abundant bulk-derived clonotypes could contaminate FACS-sorted repertoires. Relatively few clonotypes were ones that appeared in both CD4 and CD8 compartments. A weaker but faster secondary response was observed, peaking on day 5 versus 15.

This CDR3 is built from 16 residues. V gave up 8 bases and J gave up 2 bases; unmatched junction bases: 12. Via MiXCR, TCRdb re-called the 5' RACE reads, giving one row per CDR3 protein. The sample records around 310,000 distinct CDR3 sequences, approximately 3.8% being singletons. The table lists this clonotype with many counts. Its antigen is not known. This clonotype was obtained from a man younger than 35 who received the YFV17D yellow fever vaccine. This material consisted of PBMCs, taken on the day of the yellow fever booster vaccination. The J gene is TRBJ2-3, the V gene TRBV12-3 or TRBV12-4; 8 positions match TRBD1. For the CDR3, the DNA is TGTGCCAGCCGTCCCCCAGGGGGCGCTTACACAGATACGCAGTATTTT. Translating it yields CASRPPGGAYTDTQYF.